Presented here are 26 T cell receptor beta chains from one specimen sequenced in a study of cytotoxic CD8 clonotypes in ibrutinib-treated CLL. The data were produced by immunoSEQ multiplex PCR, yet TCRdb's version contains in-frame clones alone and is incomplete. The table lists under 150,000 clones, approximately 80% of them singletons. The sample was PBMCs, taken after 36 months of ibrutinib treatment. All receptors derive from a human donor with chronic lymphocytic leukemia.

This chain joins TRBV7-9 and TRBJ2-3, with a tentative D call TRBD2 (5 bases). Between the trimmed V and J ends, which lost 6 bases and 2 bases, there was a span of 18 bases. The germline V gene has CDR1 SEHNR and CDR2 FQNEAQ (reference sequence). The CDR3 sequence is 16 residues long. CDR3 nucleotide sequence: TGTGCCAGCAGTCTAACGGGATCTCCTCACACAGATACGCAGTATTTT. Its protein product is CASSLTGSPHTDTQYF.

This clone came up once. The J gene is TRBJ2-7, the V gene TRBV10-3; unclear D gene. The germline gives CDR1 ENHRY, CDR2 SYGVKD. The CDR3 is 13 residues long. The V and J ends lost 0 bases and 3 bases respectively, with 6 bases between them. CDR3 nucleotide sequence: TGTGCCATCAGTGAGTCGCGTAGCTACGAGCAGTACTTC. The encoded protein is CAISESRSYEQYF.

This chain uses TRBV9 with TRBJ2-5; TRBD2 matches at 9 bases. Germline-derived CDR1 and CDR2 are SGDLS and YYNGEE. The CDR3 runs to 17 residues. V was pared by 4 bases and J by 2 bases, with 12 bases of the junction left unmatched. DNA of the CDR3: TGTGCCAGCAGCTCAAAAGGAGCGGGGGGCCTACAAGAGACCCAGTACTTC. Its protein is CASSSKGAGGLQETQYF.

V and J are TRBV30 and TRBJ1-6, with D perhaps matching TRBD1 (6 bases). Germline V CDR1 and CDR2: GTSNPN, SVGIG (reference sequence). V was clipped by 4 bases and J by 10 bases, with 20 bases between them. This CDR3 spans 15 amino acids. The CDR3, as DNA: TGTGCCTGGATGGAGACACAGGGCCAAGGATCACCCCTCCACTTT. Protein product: CAWMETQGQGSPLHF.

The chain links TRBV5-1 to TRBJ2-5, with a tentative D call TRBD1 (5 bases). Between the trimmed V and J ends, which lost 3 bases and 2 bases, there was a span of 14 bases. Germline CDR1 is SGHRS and CDR2 is YFSETQ. This CDR3 is built from 15 residues. The CDR3: CASSWALGRQETQYF. The CDR3 nucleotides read TGCGCCAGCAGCTGGGCTTTGGGGCGTCAAGAGACCCAGTACTTC. The complete variable domain, with remaining parts taken from reference TRBV5-1 and TRBJ2-5, reads KAGVTQTPRYLIKTRGQQVTLSCSPISGHRSVSWYQQTPGQGLQFLFEYFSETQRNKGNFPGRFSGRQFSNSRSEMNVSTLELGDSALYLCASSWALGRQETQYFGPGTRLLVL.

The V and J genes are TRBV2 and TRBJ2-7, with TRBD2 matching over 10 bases. The germline gives CDR1 SNHLY, CDR2 FYNNEI. This CDR3 spans 14 amino acids. CDR3 sequence (DNA): TGTGTCTACCGAAGCGGGAGGGCCCCCTACGAGCAGTACTTC. As protein: CVYRSGRAPYEQYF.

This chain joins TRBV6-1 and TRBJ1-6, with D perhaps TRBD1 (5 bases). V was trimmed by 8 bases and J by 10 bases, leaving 21 bases between them. The CDR3 consists of 15 residues. Germline lookup yields CDR1 MNHNS and CDR2 SASEGT. CDR3 DNA: TGTGCCAGCGTCCCCTTGGGGGAATGGGACTCACCCCTCCACTTT. Encoded protein: CASVPLGEWDSPLHF.

As DNA, the CDR3 is TGTGCCAGTAGTCCCAGCGTCAGGCTGAACATTCAGTACTTC. Residues: CASSPSVRLNIQYF. The V call is TRBV19, the J call TRBJ2-4, with no clear D. CDR1 LNHDA and CDR2 SQIVND come from the germline V gene (reference sequence). The CDR3 sequence is 14 residues long. V was clipped by 5 bases and J by 7 bases, with 15 bases between them.

The V and J genes are TRBV7-2 and TRBJ2-7, with TRBD2 matching 8 bases. Germline-derived CDR1 and CDR2 are SGHTA and FQGNSA. J lost 2 bases, V lost 4 bases, and 7 bases had no gene match. The CDR3 is made up of 15 amino acids. The CDR3 loop reads CASSWEAGETYEQYF. The CDR3 DNA follows: TGTGCCAGCAGCTGGGAAGCGGGGGAGACCTACGAGCAGTACTTC.

V gene TRBV15 combines with J gene TRBJ1-4; 7 nucleotides match TRBD1. The ends lost 0 bases at V and 4 bases at J; junction bases unmatched: 8. CDR1 LNHNV and CDR2 YYDKDF come from the germline V gene (reference sequence). CDR3 length equals 17 residues. CDR3 nucleotides: TGTGCCACCAGCAGAGATAAAAGGGGGCTGGGTAATGAAAAACTGTTTTTT. Protein: CATSRDKRGLGNEKLFF.

The J gene is TRBJ2-3, the V gene TRBV5-1, with D perhaps TRBD2 (5 bases). The CDR3 loop spans 13 amino acids. Trimming stripped 9 bases from V and 3 bases from J, with 14 bases between. Per the germline V gene, CDR1 is SGHRS and CDR2 is YFSETQ. The CDR3 sequence is CATRAGLTDTQYF. CDR3 sequence (DNA): TGCGCCACGCGGGCAGGTCTTACAGATACGCAGTATTTT.

With regard to this clone: A much bigger clone sits one base away, suggesting this may be a read error. V is TRBV4-2 and J is TRBJ1-5, with TRBD1 matching 9 bases. CDR3 length equals 16 residues. The trim removed 1 base at V and 4 bases at J, leaving 5 bases unmatched. Germline CDR1 LGHNA, CDR2 YNFKEQ. CDR3 in amino acids: CASSQGTGVGNQPQHF. CDR3 bases: TGTGCCAGCAGCCAAGGGACAGGGGTTGGAAATCAGCCCCAGCATTTT.

V is TRBV4-1 and J is TRBJ1-1; TRBD1 is a possible D gene (5 bases). Per the germline V gene, CDR1 is MGHRA and CDR2 is YSYEKL. The CDR3 totals 14 residues. V was pared by 1 base and J by 0 bases, with 6 bases between. This chain's CDR3 is CASSQVQVNTEAFF. CDR3 sequence (DNA): TGCGCCAGCAGCCAAGTACAGGTGAACACTGAAGCTTTCTTT.

The chain has TRBV6-5 and TRBJ2-1, with D possibly TRBD2 on 6 matching bases. The CDR3 consists of 13 residues. Germline CDR1 reads MNHEY; CDR2 reads SVGAGI. V lost 6 bases, J lost 4 bases, and 10 bases lay in between. The CDR3 DNA reads TGTGCCAGCAGGCTAGCGAGGTACAATGAGCAGTTCTTC. Translated: CASRLARYNEQFF.

The chain carries TRBV7-9 and TRBJ1-1; 8 positions match TRBD1. With 11 bases clipped from V and 6 bases from J, the junction kept 11 bases outside the gene matches. Germline CDR1 is SEHNR and CDR2 is FQNEAQ (reference sequence). The CDR3 has 13 amino acids. CDR3 coding DNA: TGTGCCTCCATGACAGGGGTTTGGCCTGAAGCTTTCTTT. Protein: CASMTGVWPEAFF.

CDR3 nucleotides: TGTGCCAGCAGTTCCCCCGGCGGGGGCGAGCAGTACTTC. It specifies CASSSPGGGEQYF. J is TRBJ2-7 and V is TRBV27; TRBD2 matches 7 bases. Germline trimming cut 4 bases from V and 6 bases from J; bases unmatched to any gene: 6. CDR3 length: 13 residues. Germline values: CDR1 MNHEY, CDR2 SMNVEV (reference sequence).

V usage is TRBV7-9 and J usage is TRBJ1-6; D call uncertain. Trimming removed 7 bases at V and 9 bases at J, with 25 bases between. The CDR3 loop spans 17 amino acids. CDR1 is SEHNR and CDR2 is FQNEAQ in the germline V gene (reference sequence). This CDR3 is CASTLWPGLSGPSPLHF. CDR3 sequence (DNA): TGTGCCAGCACCCTCTGGCCCGGACTTAGTGGACCTTCACCCCTCCACTTT.

J is TRBJ2-5 and V is TRBV2; 11 bases fit TRBD2. Germline CDR1 reads SNHLY; CDR2 reads FYNNEI. With V trimmed by 7 bases and J by 8 bases, 9 bases remained unmatched. The CDR3 sequence is 14 residues long. CDR3 protein: CASNNRLAGPTQYF. CDR3 nucleotide sequence: TGTGCCAGCAATAACCGACTAGCGGGACCTACCCAGTACTTC.

The gene calls are TRBV6-1 and TRBJ2-5; D is perhaps TRBD2 (6 bases). V was trimmed by 5 bases and J by 1 base, leaving 14 bases between them. The CDR3 is 15 residues long. The germline V gene has CDR1 MNHNS and CDR2 SASEGT. This CDR3 is CASSFSRGSQETQYF. The CDR3 bases are TGTGCCAGCAGTTTTTCCCGGGGGAGCCAAGAGACCCAGTACTTC.

The chain joins TRBV18 to TRBJ1-2; D is perhaps TRBD1 (5 bases). Deletions cut 6 bases from V and 8 bases from J, with 16 bases between. CDR3 size: 13 residues. Germline CDR1 KGHSH, CDR2 LQKENI. DNA of the CDR3: TGTGCCAGCTCCCAGGAGGGGATAGTGGGCTACACCTTC. This sequence encodes CASSQEGIVGYTF. The variable domain in full, with the rest retrieved from reference TRBV18 and TRBJ1-2, is NAGVMQNPRHLVRRRGQEARLRCSPMKGHSHVYWYRQLPEEGLKFMVYLQKENIIDESGMPKERFSAEFPKEGPSILRIQQVVRGDSAAYFCASSQEGIVGYTFGSGTRLTVV.

The chain couples TRBV29-1 to TRBJ1-5; D gene unclear. The CDR3 is 14 residues long. Germline V gives CDR1 SQVTM, CDR2 ANQGSEA. V lost 6 bases to trimming and J lost 3 bases, with 15 bases between them. The DNA for the CDR3 is TGCAGCGTGCTGGAGATTAATAACAATCAGCCCCAGCATTTT. It is translated as CSVLEINNNQPQHF.

Written as DNA, the CDR3 is TGTGCTAGTGGTTTGGTACTTTTTCCAGGGGTGTCGGAATATGGCTACACCTTC. This sequence encodes CASGLVLFPGVSEYGYTF. V gene TRBV12-5 combines with J gene TRBJ1-2; D may be TRBD1 (6 bases). Per germline, CDR1 LGHNT and CDR2 FRNRAP. V was trimmed by 0 bases and J by 5 bases, leaving 22 bases between them. CDR3 length equals 18 residues.

The chain couples TRBV2 to TRBJ2-5; the match to TRBD1 covers 9 bases. Germline V CDR1 and CDR2: SNHLY, FYNNEI. V was clipped by 6 bases and J by 5 bases; unmatched bases: 7. The CDR3 is made up of 14 amino acids. The CDR3 bases are TGTGCCAGCAGCCTACAGGGGGCTCGGGAGACCCAGTACTTC. Translated, it gives CASSLQGARETQYF.

This chain links TRBV9 with TRBJ2-1; D gene uncertain. V dropped 0 bases and J dropped 6 bases, with 13 bases sitting between them. CDR1 is SGDLS, CDR2 YYNGEE, per germline. The CDR3 covers 15 residues. The CDR3 sequence is CASSVGGFNGNEQFF. CDR3 nucleotides: TGTGCCAGCAGCGTAGGTGGGTTCAATGGCAATGAGCAGTTCTTC.

This chain connects TRBV6-5 to TRBJ1-3; D unresolved. CDR3 length: 13 residues. Germline loops: CDR1 MNHEY, CDR2 SVGAGI. The V and J ends lost 5 bases and 3 bases respectively, with 8 bases between them. In nucleotides, the CDR3 is TGTGCCAGCAGTGCCCCTTTTGGAAACACCATATATTTT. It yields the protein CASSAPFGNTIYF.

This rearrangement joins TRBV7-9 to TRBJ2-7; no firm D call. Trimming removed 2 bases from V and 5 bases from J, with 19 bases in between. Germline CDR1 SEHNR, CDR2 FQNEAQ (reference sequence). The CDR3 has 16 residues. The CDR3 protein is CASSLIVQWTADEQYF. The CDR3 nucleotides read TGTGCCAGCAGCTTAATAGTCCAGTGGACGGCCGACGAGCAGTACTTC.